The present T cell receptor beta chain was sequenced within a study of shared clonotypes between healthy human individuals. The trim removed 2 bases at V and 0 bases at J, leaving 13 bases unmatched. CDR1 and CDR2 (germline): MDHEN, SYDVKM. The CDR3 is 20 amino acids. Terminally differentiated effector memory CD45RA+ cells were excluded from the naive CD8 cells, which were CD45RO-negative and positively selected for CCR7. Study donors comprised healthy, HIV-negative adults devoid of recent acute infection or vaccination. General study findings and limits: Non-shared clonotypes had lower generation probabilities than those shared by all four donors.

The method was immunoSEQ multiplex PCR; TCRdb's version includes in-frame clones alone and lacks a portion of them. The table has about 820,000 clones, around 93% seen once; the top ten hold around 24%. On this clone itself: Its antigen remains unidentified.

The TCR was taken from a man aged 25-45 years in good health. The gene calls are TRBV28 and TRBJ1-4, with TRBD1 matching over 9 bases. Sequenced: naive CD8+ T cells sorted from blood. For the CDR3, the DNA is TGTGCCAGCAGTTTAATATGGGACAGGGACCCCAGCGCAACTAATGAAAAACTGTTTTTT. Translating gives CASSLIWDRDPSATNEKLFF.